This T cell receptor (beta chain) was retrieved from a study of blood T cell repertoires in COVID-19. Overall study: The United States, Italy and Spain were the sources of the acute and convalescent COVID-19 samples. The analysed material was cDNA or gDNA that came from T cells, B-cell-depleted T cells, or PBMCs.

Under the authors' procedure: Reference gene primer amplification yielded estimated nucleated cell counts. Produced via immunoSEQ multiplex PCR; TCRdb's table is partial and in-frame only. V, J and clone size were drawn from that table, and D and trimming were deduced from the DNA. The sample lists some 72,000 clones, 80% to 90% occurring once. The germline V gene encodes CDR1 SGHNT and CDR2 YYREEE (reference sequence). The CDR3 runs 12 residues. Trimming shortened V by 1 base and J by 6 bases, and 4 bases separated the two germline ends. Sequenced sample: peripheral blood. The TCR comes from a man in his sixties with acute or convalescent COVID-19. The chain has TRBV5-4 and TRBJ2-2; D unclear. The CDR3 sequence: CASSLSAGELFF. CDR3 in DNA: TGTGCCAGCAGCTTGTCCGCCGGGGAGCTGTTTTTT.